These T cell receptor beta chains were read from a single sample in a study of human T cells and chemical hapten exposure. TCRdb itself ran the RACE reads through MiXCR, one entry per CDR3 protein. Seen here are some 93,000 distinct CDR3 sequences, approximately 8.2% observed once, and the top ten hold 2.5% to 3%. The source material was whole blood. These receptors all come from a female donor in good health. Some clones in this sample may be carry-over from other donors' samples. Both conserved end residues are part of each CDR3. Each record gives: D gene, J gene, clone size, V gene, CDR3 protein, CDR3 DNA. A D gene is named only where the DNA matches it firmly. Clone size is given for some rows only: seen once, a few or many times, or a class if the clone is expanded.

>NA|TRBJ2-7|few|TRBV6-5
CASSYSPGVSEQYF
TGTGCCAGCAGTTACTCGCCAGGGGTGAGCGAGCAGTACTTC
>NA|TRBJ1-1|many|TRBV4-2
CASSQVGENTEAFF
TGTGCCAGCAGCCAAGTGGGGGAGAACACTGAAGCTTTCTTT
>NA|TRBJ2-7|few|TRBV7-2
CASSLAGPLKYF
TGTGCCAGCAGCCTCGCGGGGCCTCTTAAGTACTTC
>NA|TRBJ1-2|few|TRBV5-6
CASSSGIYGYTF
TGTGCCAGCAGCTCAGGGATCTATGGCTACACCTTC
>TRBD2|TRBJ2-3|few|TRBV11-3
CASSLREVSDTQYF
TGTGCCAGCAGCTTGCGGGAGGTTTCAGATACGCAGTATTTT
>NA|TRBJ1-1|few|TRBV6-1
CASFPSLELNTEAFF
TGTGCCAGCTTCCCCTCCCTTGAACTGAACACTGAAGCTTTCTTT
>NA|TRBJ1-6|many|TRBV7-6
CASSSGVNSPLHF
TGTGCCAGCAGCTCTGGAGTGAATTCACCCCTCCACTTT
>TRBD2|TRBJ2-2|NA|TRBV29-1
CSVISGKAGELFF
TGCAGCGTAATTAGCGGGAAAGCCGGGGAGCTGTTTTTT
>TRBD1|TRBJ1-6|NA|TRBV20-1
CSARDTAWTGGSMNSPLHF
TGCAGTGCTAGAGACACGGCCTGGACAGGGGGTTCGATGAATTCACCCCTCCACTTT
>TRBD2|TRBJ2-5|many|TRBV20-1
CSARGGSGSGIEETQYF
TGCAGTGCTAGAGGGGGTAGCGGGAGCGGAATCGAAGAGACCCAGTACTTC
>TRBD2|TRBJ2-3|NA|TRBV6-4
CASSDSAGEGTDTQYF
TGTGCCAGCAGTGACTCAGCGGGAGAAGGCACAGATACGCAGTATTTT
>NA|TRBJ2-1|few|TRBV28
CASSSLESKSSYNEQFF
TGTGCCAGCAGTTCCCTGGAGAGCAAAAGCTCCTACAATGAGCAGTTCTTC
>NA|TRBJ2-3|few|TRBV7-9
CASSMSGDTDTQYF
TGTGCCAGCAGCATGTCAGGGGACACAGATACGCAGTATTTT
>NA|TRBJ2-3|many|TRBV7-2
CASSFITDTQYF
TGTGCCAGCAGCTTTATCACAGATACGCAGTATTTT
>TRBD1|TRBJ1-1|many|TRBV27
CASSQDRGGENTEAFF
TGTGCCAGCAGTCAAGACAGGGGAGGGGAGAACACTGAAGCTTTCTTT
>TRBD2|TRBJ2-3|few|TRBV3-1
CASSREAGGGDTQYF
TGTGCCAGCAGCCGAGAAGCGGGAGGAGGTGATACGCAGTATTTT
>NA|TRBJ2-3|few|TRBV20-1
CSATRAGTSTDTQYF
TGCAGTGCCACGCGAGCGGGCACTAGCACAGATACGCAGTATTTT
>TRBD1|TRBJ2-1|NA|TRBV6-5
CASSKTGSNEQFF
TGTGCCAGCAGTAAGACAGGGAGCAATGAGCAGTTCTTC
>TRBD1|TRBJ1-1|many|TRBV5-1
CASSVTGIEGTEAFF
TGCGCCAGCAGCGTGACAGGGATAGAGGGGACTGAAGCTTTCTTT
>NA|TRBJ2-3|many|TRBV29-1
CSVATRVLSTDTQYF
TGCAGCGTTGCAACCAGGGTACTCAGCACAGATACGCAGTATTTT
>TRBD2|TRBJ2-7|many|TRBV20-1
CSARATLAGSTYEQYF
TGCAGTGCTAGAGCCACATTAGCGGGATCTACCTACGAGCAGTACTTC
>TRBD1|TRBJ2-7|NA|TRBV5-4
CASSLEQGMSYEQYF
TGTGCCAGCAGCTTGGAACAGGGGATGTCCTACGAGCAGTACTTC
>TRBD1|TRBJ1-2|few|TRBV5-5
CASSLFGTGGDGYTF
TGTGCCAGCAGCTTGTTCGGGACAGGGGGCGATGGCTACACCTTC
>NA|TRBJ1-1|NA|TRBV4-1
CASSQERGQNTEAFF
TGCGCCAGCAGCCAAGAGAGGGGACAGAACACTGAAGCTTTCTTT
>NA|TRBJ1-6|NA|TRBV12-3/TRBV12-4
CASIPEPYRDNPRGSPLHF
TGTGCCAGCATCCCCGAACCGTACCGGGACAACCCTCGGGGGTCACCCCTCCACTTT
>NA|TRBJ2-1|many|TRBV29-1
CSVEDLGYNEQFF
TGCAGCGTTGAAGATCTGGGCTACAATGAGCAGTTCTTC
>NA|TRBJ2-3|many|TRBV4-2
CASSQGLVGRDTQYF
TGTGCCAGCAGCCAAGGTCTTGTGGGCAGGGATACGCAGTATTTT
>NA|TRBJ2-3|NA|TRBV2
CASSVGPGRTDTQYF
TGTGCCAGCAGTGTCGGACCCGGCCGCACAGATACGCAGTATTTT
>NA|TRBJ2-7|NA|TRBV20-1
CSARDSGQSSYEQYF
TGCAGTGCTAGAGATTCAGGACAGAGCTCCTACGAGCAGTACTTC